This T cell receptor (beta chain) appears in the sequencing data of a study of blood T cells in healthy people across ages. Findings and caveats of the study: Conclusively comparing naive with antigen-experienced cells was impossible with unsorted PBMCs.

A J-beta primer mix and a sample-barcoded 5' primer were used in a second PCR of roughly 6 to 12 cycles. MiXCR, run by TCRdb on the 5' RACE reads, gives a single entry per CDR3 protein. The sample holds some 850,000 distinct CDR3 sequences, around 24% seen once. V lost 0 bases, J lost 5 bases, and 5 bases lay in between. The length of the CDR3 is 13 residues. CDR1 and CDR2 (germline): SNHLY, FYNNEI. Details on this clonotype: The antigen is unknown.

These records were also assigned to another study, of T cells of mothers and their children. From that study: Whatever RNA was extracted went entirely into cDNA synthesis, at approximately 1.4 ug per 15 ul.

Material for sequencing was blood. The rearrangement joins TRBV2 to TRBJ1-5, with unresolved D. This TCR came from a boy aged 10-17 years in good health. The CDR3 DNA reads TGTGCCAGCAGTGAAGCGTTTGATCAGCCCCAGCATTTT. It specifies CASSEAFDQPQHF.